The 6 T cell receptor beta chains below were found in one sample sequenced in a study of T cells in Graves' hyperthyroidism and ophthalmopathy. The investigators amplified TCR beta CDR3 regions from RNA transcripts. Initially, a first-round RT-PCR of the TCR CDR3 employed the HTBI primer set. MiXCR, applied by TCRdb to the multiplex PCR reads, yields one record per CDR3 protein. The sample contains about 360,000 distinct CDR3 sequences, roughly 13% of which appear only once. The sample consisted of blood. The receptor set was obtained from a woman between 18 and 30 years old with Graves' hyperthyroidism.

This clonotype was counted ten times or more. V usage is TRBV6-1 and J usage is TRBJ1-6, with 8 positions matching TRBD1. Trimming cost V 6 bases and J 11 bases; bases outside gene matches: 9. The CDR3 sequence is 14 residues long. The germline gives CDR1 MNHNS, CDR2 SASEGT. The CDR3 loop is CASRRDRGGPPLHF. CDR3 DNA sequence: TGTGCCAGCAGACGAGACAGGGGCGGCCCACCCCTCCACTTT.

This clonotype was detected many times. This chain links TRBV2 with TRBJ2-5; possible D gene TRBD1, 6 bases. This CDR3 comprises 15 residues. The germline V and J ends were trimmed by 5 bases and 1 base, with 14 bases remaining between them. Germline-derived CDR1 and CDR2 are SNHLY and FYNNEI. The CDR3 region has the DNA TGTGCCAGCAGTAGACAGGTCGAAAGCCAAGAGACCCAGTACTTC. Its translation is CASSRQVESQETQYF.

This clonotype was counted ten times or more. The chain employs TRBV2 and TRBJ2-1; possibly TRBD1 or TRBD2 for D (5 bases each). The CDR3 is 13 amino acids. Between the trimmed V and J ends, which lost 7 bases and 0 bases, there was a span of 7 bases. Germline lookup yields CDR1 SNHLY and CDR2 FYNNEI. CDR3 in DNA: TGTGCCAGCAAGGGGAGCTCCTACAATGAGCAGTTCTTC. Translation: CASKGSSYNEQFF.

The rearrangement uses TRBV6-5 and TRBJ2-2, with TRBD1 identical over 11 bases. Germline CDR1 and CDR2: MNHEY and SVGAGI. The J segment lost 4 bases and the V segment lost 2 bases, leaving 6 bases of the junction unmatched. The CDR3 extends over 17 amino acids. The CDR3 nucleotides read TGTGCCAGCAGTTACGCCGGGACAGGGGGATTCACCGGGGAGCTGTTTTTT. It is translated as CASSYAGTGGFTGELFF.

This clonotype was seen at least ten times. V is TRBV24-1 and J is TRBJ2-2; D possibly corresponds to TRBD1 (6 bases). Trimming cost V 8 bases and J 1 base, with 10 bases left between them. CDR1 is KGHDR and CDR2 is SFDVKD in the germline V gene. The length of the CDR3 is 14 residues. The DNA of the CDR3 is TGTGCCACCACCCCGGGACAGAACACCGGGGAGCTGTTTTTT. This gives the protein CATTPGQNTGELFF.

This clonotype was counted ten times or more. CDR3 loop: CASRDRGRETQYF. DNA for the CDR3: TGTGCCAGCAGGGACAGGGGCCGCGAGACCCAGTACTTC. The chain employs TRBV28 and TRBJ2-5; 9 nucleotides align to TRBD1. The CDR3 sequence is 13 residues long. Trimming at V came to 6 bases and at J to 5 bases, leaving 4 bases not matched to a gene. Germline V lookup: CDR1 MDHEN, CDR2 SYDVKM.